These 31 T cell receptor beta chains originate from one sample sequenced in a study of T cells in localized non-small cell lung cancer. Profiling relied on immunoSEQ multiplex PCR, and the TCRdb table lists in-frame clones only, not all of them. The sample shows over 3,500 clones, more than 25% of them seen only once. Sequenced here: lung tumor tissue, sampled before any cancer treatment. The receptors come from a male donor aged 60 or over with stage I lung adenocarcinoma.

The chain employs TRBV30 and TRBJ1-2; no clear D. Trimming cost V 2 bases and J 5 bases, with 12 bases left between them. Per the germline V gene, CDR1 is GTSNPN and CDR2 is SVGIG (reference sequence). The CDR3 has 13 residues. As DNA, the CDR3 is TGTGCCTGGAGTTCATCCCCGCGGTATGGCTACACCTTC. It codes for CAWSSSPRYGYTF.

The J gene is TRBJ2-7, the V gene TRBV14, with D possibly being TRBD1 or TRBD2 (5 bases each). Germline V gives CDR1 SGHDN, CDR2 FVKESK. This CDR3 is 13 amino acids long. V lost 8 bases to trimming and J lost 3 bases, with 14 bases between them. The DNA for the CDR3 is TGTGCCAGCTCACCATGGGGGTTCTACGAGCAGTACTTC. Translation: CASSPWGFYEQYF. Variable domain in full (rest from reference TRBV14 and TRBJ2-7): EAGVTQFPSHSVIEKGQTVTLRCDPISGHDNLYWYRRVMGKEIKFLLHFVKESKQDESGMPNNRFLAERTGGTYSTLKVQPAELEDSGVYFCASSPWGFYEQYFGPGTRLTVT.

The chain recombines TRBV19 with TRBJ1-2, with 8 bases aligning to TRBD1. This CDR3 comprises 13 residues. Looked up from germline, CDR1 is LNHDA and CDR2 is SQIVND (reference sequence). V shed 4 bases, J shed 6 bases, and the junction held 4 bases outside the gene matches. The CDR3 here is CASSTGRGHGYTF. For the CDR3, the DNA is TGTGCCAGTAGTACCGGCAGGGGGCATGGCTACACCTTC.

This clone was counted only a few times. This chain's CDR3 is CASSATMNTEAFF. CDR3 bases: TGTGCCAGCAGTGCCACGATGAACACTGAAGCTTTCTTT. This sequence joins TRBV6-8 and TRBJ1-1; D uncertain. The CDR3 totals 13 residues. Trimming cost V 5 bases and J 0 bases, with 7 bases left between them. The V gene's germline CDR1 is MNHGY and CDR2 SAAAGT.

The chain has TRBV29-1 and TRBJ2-1; D might be TRBD2 (6 bases). The CDR3 spans 15 residues. CDR1 and CDR2 (germline): SQVTM, ANQGSEA. V was pared by 7 bases and J by 6 bases, with 22 bases between. In DNA form, the CDR3 reads TGCAGCGCCACGGGAGCCTGGACAACTGGCAATGAGCAGTTCTTC. Protein: CSATGAWTTGNEQFF.

The chain uses TRBV19 and TRBJ2-1; 9 positions agree with TRBD1. This CDR3 has 15 residues. The V segment lost 1 base and the J segment 8 bases; nucleotides outside the gene matches: 6. Per germline, CDR1 LNHDA and CDR2 SQIVND (reference sequence). CDR3 sequence: CASSIVGTGTHEQFF. The CDR3 DNA reads TGTGCCAGTAGTATAGTCGGGACAGGGACCCATGAGCAGTTCTTC. Based on the CDR3 plus reference TRBV19 and TRBJ2-1, the full variable domain is DGGITQSPKYLFRKEGQNVTLSCEQNLNHDAMYWYRQDPGQGLRLIYYSQIVNDFQKGDIAEGYSVSREKKESFPLTVTSAQKNPTAFYLCASSIVGTGTHEQFFGPGTRLTVL.

The rearrangement joins TRBV11-3 to TRBJ1-4; the D is unclear. V was pared by 3 bases and J by 2 bases, with 7 bases between. Germline CDR1 SGHNT, CDR2 YENEEA. CDR3 size: 14 residues. The CDR3 region is CASSFKRTNEKLFF. CDR3 in DNA: TGTGCCAGCAGCTTTAAAAGGACTAATGAAAAACTGTTTTTT. Full variable domain (remainder filled in from reference TRBV11-3 and TRBJ1-4): EAGVVQSPRYKIIEKKQPVAFWCNPISGHNTLYWYLQNLGQGPELLIRYENEEAVDDSQLPKDRFSAERLKGVDSTLKIQPAELGDSAVYLCASSFKRTNEKLFFGSGTQLSVL.

CDR3: CASSPRDGRNQPQHF. The CDR3 DNA is TGTGCCAGCAGCCCTAGGGACGGCCGCAATCAGCCCCAGCATTTT. The chain carries TRBV9 and TRBJ1-5, with a tentative D call TRBD1 (5 bases). CDR1 SGDLS and CDR2 YYNGEE come from the germline V gene. V was trimmed by 4 bases and J by 2 bases, leaving 13 bases between them. The CDR3 is 15 residues long.

The rearrangement uses TRBV9 and TRBJ1-5, with D tentatively TRBD1 (6 bases). This CDR3 has 13 residues. V lost 5 bases, J lost 6 bases, and 12 bases lay in between. Germline values: CDR1 SGDLS, CDR2 YYNGEE. DNA of the CDR3: TGTGCCAGCAGTCAACAGGGAGGTCAGCCCCAGCATTTT. It is translated as CASSQQGGQPQHF. Full variable domain (missing parts from reference TRBV9 and TRBJ1-5): DSGVTQTPKHLITATGQRVTLRCSPRSGDLSVYWYQQSLDQGLQFLIQYYNGEERAKGNILERFSAQQFPDLHSELNLSSLELGDSALYFCASSQQGGQPQHFGDGTRLSIL.

The chain has TRBV11-3 and TRBJ2-2; a weak D match, TRBD1 (5 bases). Trimming left V 3 bases short and J 3 bases short, with 14 bases between. The CDR3 extends over 16 amino acids. The germline gives CDR1 SGHNT, CDR2 YENEEA. CDR3 region: CASSFGQGFDTGELFF. The CDR3 DNA sequence: TGTGCCAGCAGCTTTGGCCAGGGCTTCGACACCGGGGAGCTGTTTTTT.

The chain combines TRBV12-2 with TRBJ1-2; the table's D gene call, TRBD1, was not cross checked with the DNA. TRBV12-2 is a pseudogene locus. This CDR3 is 14 amino acids long. The CDR3 coding sequence is TGTGCCATCGAAACCGACGGGGCAGGGGATGGCTACACCTTC. This codes for CAIETDGAGDGYTF.

The CDR3 DNA is TGCGCCAGCAGCTTGGACGGAAAAGGATCTAACTATGGCTACACCTTC. This sequence encodes CASSLDGKGSNYGYTF. V and J are TRBV5-1 and TRBJ1-2; no clear D gene. Germline assignment: CDR1 SGHRS and CDR2 YFSETQ. Trimming stripped 0 bases from V and 0 bases from J, with 12 bases between. This CDR3 comprises 16 residues.

The rearrangement links TRBV18 to TRBJ2-3; the D gene is possibly TRBD1 (5 bases). Trimming took off 6 bases at V and 1 base at J, with 14 bases between the two ends. CDR3 length: 15 amino acids. Germline-derived CDR1 and CDR2 are KGHSH and LQKENI. CDR3 protein: CASSPLGDRTDTQYF. As DNA, the CDR3 is TGTGCCAGCTCCCCCTTAGGGGATCGCACAGATACGCAGTATTTT.

The J gene is TRBJ2-1, the V gene TRBV9; TRBD1 might be the D (5 bases). CDR3 length equals 15 residues. Per the germline V gene, CDR1 is SGDLS and CDR2 is YYNGEE. V was cut by 2 bases and J by 2 bases, with 11 bases left in between. For the CDR3, the DNA is TGTGCCAGCAGCGTGACGCAGGGTACCTACAATGAGCAGTTCTTC. This codes for CASSVTQGTYNEQFF.

Judged by abundance, this clone is medium-sized. V gene TRBV6-8 combines with J gene TRBJ1-4, with 9 bases lining up with TRBD1. Per the germline V gene, CDR1 is MNHGY and CDR2 is SAAAGT. The CDR3 runs 15 residues. Trimming at V came to 4 bases and at J to 7 bases, leaving 7 bases not matched to a gene. In DNA, the CDR3 is TGTGCCAGCAGTTTAACTCGGGACAGGGTTGAAAAACTGTTTTTT. Residues: CASSLTRDRVEKLFF.

The V gene is TRBV10-2, the J gene TRBJ2-3, with D possibly being TRBD2 (6 bases). V lost 4 bases and J lost 0, with 11 bases in between. This CDR3 is built from 15 residues. Germline assignment: CDR1 WSHSY and CDR2 SAAADI. The DNA of the CDR3 is TGCGCCAGCAGTGCGGGGACTTTTAGCACAGATACGCAGTATTTT. It is translated as CASSAGTFSTDTQYF.

The chain links TRBV19 to TRBJ1-1, with 8 positions matching TRBD1. CDR3 length: 14 amino acids. In germline, CDR1 is LNHDA, CDR2 SQIVND (reference sequence). Trimming removed 6 bases from V and 4 bases from J; junction bases left unmatched: 7. Here the CDR3 reads CASRHRQGTTEAFF. The CDR3 DNA reads as TGTGCCAGTAGGCACCGACAGGGGACCACTGAAGCTTTCTTT.

The chain is built from TRBV19 and TRBJ1-3, with 7 bases identical to TRBD1. V was pared by 7 bases and J by 3 bases, with 15 bases of the junction left unmatched. The CDR3 totals 17 residues. Germline CDR1 and CDR2: LNHDA and SQIVND (reference sequence). CDR3 coding DNA: TGTGCCAGTACCGCTCTTGGGACAGCGTTAATTGGAAACACCATATATTTT. Translated: CASTALGTALIGNTIYF.

The chain uses TRBV19 and TRBJ2-7; TRBD1 matches 8 bases. J was trimmed by 3 bases and V by 5 bases; bases with no gene match: 12. The CDR3 runs to 16 residues. The V gene's germline CDR1 is LNHDA and CDR2 SQIVND (reference sequence). CDR3 nucleotide sequence: TGTGCCAGTAGTCCAAAGGACAGGGCTGCCTTCTACGAGCAGTACTTC. It is translated as CASSPKDRAAFYEQYF.

This chain joins TRBV14 and TRBJ2-2; 11 bases match TRBD2. The CDR3 totals 18 residues. Germline CDR1 SGHDN, CDR2 FVKESK. The junction had 10 bases not matched to a gene; V was cut back by 0 bases and J by 7 bases. This CDR3 is CASSQDLVTSGAIGELFF. The DNA of the CDR3 is TGTGCCAGCAGCCAAGATCTCGTGACTAGCGGGGCGATCGGGGAGCTGTTTTTT.

This clone has only a few counts. The genes are TRBV11-3 and TRBJ2-1; D may be TRBD2 (5 bases). Trimming removed 3 bases from V and 8 bases from J, with 14 bases in between. Germline V gives CDR1 SGHNT, CDR2 YENEEA. CDR3 length: 14 amino acids. CDR3 DNA sequence: TGTGCCAGCAGCTTGTTAGGACTTCTCGATGAGCAGTTCTTC. It specifies CASSLLGLLDEQFF.

This clone was counted once. The rearrangement joins TRBV30 to TRBJ2-3; 13 positions match TRBD2. CDR3 length: 14 residues. Losses at the gene ends were 2 bases for V and 7 bases for J; bases not matched to a gene: 3. The germline V gene encodes CDR1 GTSNPN and CDR2 SVGIG (reference sequence). The CDR3 spells CAWSRLAGGNTQYF. Written as DNA, the CDR3 is TGTGCCTGGAGTCGACTAGCGGGGGGAAATACGCAGTATTTT.

In its sample, this clone is medium-sized (0.01 to 0.1%). This chain links TRBV11-3 with TRBJ1-6; 9 bases are a match to TRBD1. This CDR3 has 16 amino acids. With 5 bases clipped from V and 7 bases from J, the junction kept 9 bases outside the gene matches. Germline loops: CDR1 SGHNT, CDR2 YENEEA. DNA of the CDR3: TGTGCCAGCAGCAGAACAGGGACAGGGAGCAATTCACCCCTCCACTTT. It specifies CASSRTGTGSNSPLHF.

The V and J genes are TRBV6-8 and TRBJ2-7; D is ambiguous. Germline CDR1 reads MNHGY; CDR2 reads SAAAGT. The CDR3 sequence is 13 residues long. The V and J ends lost 4 bases and 0 bases respectively, with 7 bases between them. This CDR3 reads CASSSRASYEQYF. CDR3 bases: TGTGCCAGCAGTTCCAGAGCCTCCTACGAGCAGTACTTC.

This clone was observed once. The chain carries TRBV30 and TRBJ2-3; D is ambiguous. CDR1 is GTSNPN, CDR2 SVGIG, per germline (reference sequence). Trimming removed 2 bases at V and 2 bases at J, with 8 bases between. There are 13 residues in the CDR3. The CDR3 spells CAWSSEYTDTQYF. CDR3 nucleotides: TGTGCCTGGAGTTCAGAATACACAGATACGCAGTATTTT.

This chain links TRBV25-1 with TRBJ2-6; the D is unclear. There are 15 residues in the CDR3. CDR1 is MGHDK, CDR2 SYGVNS, per germline. V lost 1 base and J 0 bases, leaving 4 bases between the germline ends. CDR3 loop: CASSEFGSGANVLTF. CDR3 nucleotides: TGTGCCAGCAGTGAATTTGGCTCTGGGGCCAACGTCCTGACTTTC.

This clone is judged medium-sized. The rearrangement uses TRBV9 and TRBJ2-1; D tentatively reads TRBD1 or TRBD2 (5 bases each). Between the trimmed V and J ends, which lost 4 bases and 5 bases, there was a span of 16 bases. Germline V gene sequence: CDR1 SGDLS, CDR2 YYNGEE. The CDR3 length is 15 residues. The CDR3 DNA follows: TGTGCCAGCAGCTTGCACCCACTGGGGGACAATGAGCAGTTCTTC. Protein product: CASSLHPLGDNEQFF.

This clone was counted only a few times. The chain combines TRBV30 with TRBJ2-3; D might be TRBD2 (6 bases). V lost 3 bases and J lost 2, with 12 bases in between. Looked up from germline, CDR1 is GTSNPN and CDR2 is SVGIG (reference sequence). There are 14 residues in the CDR3. CDR3 sequence reads: CAWRGGSNTDTQYF. The DNA for the CDR3 is TGTGCCTGGAGGGGGGGATCGAACACAGATACGCAGTATTTT.

The chain employs TRBV30 and TRBJ1-3; 8 bases map to TRBD1. J lost 0 bases, V lost 5 bases, and 6 bases had no gene match. The CDR3 contains 15 residues. Germline values: CDR1 GTSNPN, CDR2 SVGIG (reference sequence). CDR3 protein: CAWGGTGDSGNTIYF. CDR3 in DNA: TGTGCCTGGGGGGGGACAGGCGACTCTGGAAACACCATATATTTT.

This clone appeared a few times. The rearrangement joins TRBV9 to TRBJ2-1, with D possibly being TRBD2 (5 bases). Trimming took 0 bases from V and 0 from J, leaving 10 bases between them. CDR1 SGDLS and CDR2 YYNGEE come from the germline V gene. This CDR3 has 16 residues. CDR3 in DNA: TGTGCCAGCAGCGTAGCGATAGGGAGCTCCTACAATGAGCAGTTCTTC. Its translation is CASSVAIGSSYNEQFF.

The chain uses TRBV7-7 and TRBJ1-2, with D unclear. V lost 2 bases and J lost 4, with 11 bases in between. The germline V gene has CDR1 SSHAT and CDR2 FNYEAQ (reference sequence). The CDR3 has 14 amino acids. This CDR3 reads CASSLSTASYGYTF. CDR3 bases: TGTGCCAGCAGCTTATCCACAGCAAGCTATGGCTACACCTTC.